These T cell receptor beta chains were read from a single sample in a study of T cells in Graves' hyperthyroidism and ophthalmopathy. MiXCR was run by TCRdb on the multiplex PCR reads, yielding one entry per CDR3 protein. The data contain about 250,000 distinct CDR3 sequences, around 20% of them singletons. Sequencing used blood. These receptors were taken from a man aged 25 to 40 with Graves' ophthalmopathy. CDR3s include the opening cysteine and the closing phenylalanine or tryptophan. Fields, in order: CDR3 DNA, CDR3 protein, D gene, V gene, J gene, clone size. A D gene is named only where the DNA matches it firmly. Clone sizes are given selectively: once, few, many, or a class where the clone is expanded.

cdr3_nt: TGCAGTGCCACCCTCACAGGGATGGACGGCTACACCTTC; cdr3_aa: CSATLTGMDGYTF; d_call: -; v_call: TRBV20-1; j_call: TRBJ1-2; clone_size: few
cdr3_nt: TGTGCCACCAGCACCCTGGCTACTAGCGGGAGAGGGTCCTACAATGAGCAGTTCTTC; cdr3_aa: CATSTLATSGRGSYNEQFF; d_call: TRBD2; v_call: TRBV24-1; j_call: TRBJ2-1; clone_size: -
cdr3_nt: TGCAGTGCTAGAGATAGTGGGGGACTAGCGGGAGGCCCCGGGACCCAGTACTTC; cdr3_aa: CSARDSGGLAGGPGTQYF; d_call: TRBD2; v_call: TRBV20-1; j_call: TRBJ2-5; clone_size: few
cdr3_nt: TGTGCCTGGAGGGCTAGCGGAGCGGTAGATACGCAGTATTTT; cdr3_aa: CAWRASGAVDTQYF; d_call: TRBD2; v_call: TRBV30; j_call: TRBJ2-3; clone_size: -
cdr3_nt: TGTGCCAGCAGTTTAGTCAGTGAGCAGTTCTTC; cdr3_aa: CASSLVSEQFF; d_call: -; v_call: TRBV28; j_call: TRBJ2-1; clone_size: many
cdr3_nt: TGTGCCACCAGCAGAGACCCCCGAGGCAATCAGCCCCAGCATTTT; cdr3_aa: CATSRDPRGNQPQHF; d_call: -; v_call: TRBV15; j_call: TRBJ1-5; clone_size: few
cdr3_nt: TGTGCCTGGGGGAGCGGCAGGGGATCCACTGAAGCTTTCTTT; cdr3_aa: CAWGSGRGSTEAFF; d_call: -; v_call: TRBV30; j_call: TRBJ1-1; clone_size: many
cdr3_nt: TGCGCCAGCACCAGGACAGGGCAAGCGAACACCGGGGAGCTGTTTTTT; cdr3_aa: CASTRTGQANTGELFF; d_call: TRBD1; v_call: TRBV5-1; j_call: TRBJ2-2; clone_size: few
cdr3_nt: TGTGCCAGCAGCTTAGAAGGGGGGGCTAGGGAGACCCAGTACTTC; cdr3_aa: CASSLEGGARETQYF; d_call: -; v_call: TRBV11-2; j_call: TRBJ2-5; clone_size: -
cdr3_nt: TGTGCCAGCAGATCGTTCGGGCCCTACGAGCAGTACTTC; cdr3_aa: CASRSFGPYEQYF; d_call: -; v_call: TRBV28; j_call: TRBJ2-7; clone_size: few
cdr3_nt: TGCAGTGCTTCAGACAGGGATAGTACTGAAGCTTTCTTT; cdr3_aa: CSASDRDSTEAFF; d_call: TRBD1; v_call: TRBV20-1; j_call: TRBJ1-1; clone_size: many
cdr3_nt: TGTGCCACCAGTGAGGCCGGGACAGGGGTCCATACGCAGTATTTT; cdr3_aa: CATSEAGTGVHTQYF; d_call: TRBD1; v_call: TRBV24-1; j_call: TRBJ2-3; clone_size: once
cdr3_nt: TGTGCCTGGAGCGACAGTAGAACCGGGGAGCTGTTTTTT; cdr3_aa: CAWSDSRTGELFF; d_call: -; v_call: TRBV30; j_call: TRBJ2-2; clone_size: many
cdr3_nt: TGTGCCAGCAGCCCGGGGCGAAGCGGGGGCGAGCAGTACTTC; cdr3_aa: CASSPGRSGGEQYF; d_call: TRBD2; v_call: TRBV5-6; j_call: TRBJ2-7; clone_size: -
cdr3_nt: TGCGCCAGCAGCCCCTCCGGGGCGGGGGAGCAGTACTTC; cdr3_aa: CASSPSGAGEQYF; d_call: -; v_call: TRBV5-1; j_call: TRBJ2-7; clone_size: -
cdr3_nt: TGTGCCAGCAGCCCCAGCGGGAGGGCCTACAATGAGCAGTTCTTC; cdr3_aa: CASSPSGRAYNEQFF; d_call: TRBD2; v_call: TRBV11-2; j_call: TRBJ2-1; clone_size: many
cdr3_nt: TGTGCCAGCAGCCCAACACCGCCTTCTAGCGGGGGTTACAATGAGCAGTTCTTC; cdr3_aa: CASSPTPPSSGGYNEQFF; d_call: TRBD2; v_call: TRBV7-3; j_call: TRBJ2-1; clone_size: -
cdr3_nt: TGTGCCAGCAGCGTATGGGGGACAGGGACAGATACGCAGTATTTT; cdr3_aa: CASSVWGTGTDTQYF; d_call: TRBD1; v_call: TRBV9; j_call: TRBJ2-3; clone_size: -
cdr3_nt: TGTGCCACCCAGCGGGTTTTTTGGGACAATGAGCAGTTCTTC; cdr3_aa: CATQRVFWDNEQFF; d_call: -; v_call: TRBV6-1; j_call: TRBJ2-1; clone_size: -
cdr3_nt: TGTGCCAGCAGCCTACCGGGACTAGCGCTCAGTTTCGAGCAGTACTTC; cdr3_aa: CASSLPGLALSFEQYF; d_call: TRBD2; v_call: TRBV7-9; j_call: TRBJ2-7; clone_size: -
cdr3_nt: TGTGCCAGCAGTTACCTGACGAACGGACCCCAGCATTTT; cdr3_aa: CASSYLTNGPQHF; d_call: -; v_call: TRBV28; j_call: TRBJ1-5; clone_size: -
cdr3_nt: TGTGCCACCAGTGATCGGGACAGGTGGGATGAGCAGTTCTTC; cdr3_aa: CATSDRDRWDEQFF; d_call: TRBD1; v_call: TRBV24-1; j_call: TRBJ2-1; clone_size: few
cdr3_nt: TGTGCCAGCAGCTTAGTAGTCGGGCAGCCCCAGCATTTT; cdr3_aa: CASSLVVGQPQHF; d_call: -; v_call: TRBV11-3; j_call: TRBJ1-5; clone_size: many
cdr3_nt: TGTGCCAGTAGTCCCGGAGATAGCGGGAGAAACCAGTACTTC; cdr3_aa: CASSPGDSGRNQYF; d_call: TRBD2; v_call: TRBV9; j_call: TRBJ2-5; clone_size: few
cdr3_nt: TGTGCCAGCAGCGCGCCACAGGGGCCCAATTCACCCCTCCACTTT; cdr3_aa: CASSAPQGPNSPLHF; d_call: TRBD1; v_call: TRBV9; j_call: TRBJ1-6; clone_size: many
cdr3_nt: TGTGCCAGCAGAACAGACACGTCTGGGAACTATGGCTACACCTTC; cdr3_aa: CASRTDTSGNYGYTF; d_call: -; v_call: TRBV28; j_call: TRBJ1-2; clone_size: many